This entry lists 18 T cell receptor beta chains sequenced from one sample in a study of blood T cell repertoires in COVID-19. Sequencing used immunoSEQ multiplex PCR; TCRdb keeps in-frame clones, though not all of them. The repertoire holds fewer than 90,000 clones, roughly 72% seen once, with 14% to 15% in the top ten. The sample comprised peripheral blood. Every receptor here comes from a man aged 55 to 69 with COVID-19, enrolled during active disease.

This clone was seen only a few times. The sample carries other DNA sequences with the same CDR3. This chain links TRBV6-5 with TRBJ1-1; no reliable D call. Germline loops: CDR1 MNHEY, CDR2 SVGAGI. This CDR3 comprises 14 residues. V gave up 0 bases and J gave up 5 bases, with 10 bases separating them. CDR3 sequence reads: CASSYSTGWTEAFF. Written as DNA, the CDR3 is TGTGCCAGCAGTTACTCGACGGGGTGGACTGAAGCTTTCTTT.

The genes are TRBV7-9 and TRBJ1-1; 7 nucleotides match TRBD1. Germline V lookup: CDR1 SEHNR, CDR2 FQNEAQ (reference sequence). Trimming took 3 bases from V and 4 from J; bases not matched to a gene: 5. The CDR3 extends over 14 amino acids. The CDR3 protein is CASSFQGERTEAFF. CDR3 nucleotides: TGTGCCAGCAGCTTTCAGGGGGAGCGCACTGAAGCTTTCTTT.

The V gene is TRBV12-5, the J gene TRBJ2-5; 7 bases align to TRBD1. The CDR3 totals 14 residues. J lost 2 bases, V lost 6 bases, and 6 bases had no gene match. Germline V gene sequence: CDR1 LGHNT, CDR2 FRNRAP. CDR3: CASGPGQVQETQYF. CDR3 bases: TGTGCTAGTGGCCCCGGACAGGTGCAAGAGACCCAGTACTTC.

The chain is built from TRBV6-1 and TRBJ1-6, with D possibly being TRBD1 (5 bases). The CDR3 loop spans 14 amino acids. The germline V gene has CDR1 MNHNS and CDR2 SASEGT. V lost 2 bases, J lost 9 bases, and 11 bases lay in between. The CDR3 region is CASSEWQGGSPLHF. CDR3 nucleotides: TGTGCCAGCAGTGAATGGCAGGGTGGTTCACCCCTCCACTTT.

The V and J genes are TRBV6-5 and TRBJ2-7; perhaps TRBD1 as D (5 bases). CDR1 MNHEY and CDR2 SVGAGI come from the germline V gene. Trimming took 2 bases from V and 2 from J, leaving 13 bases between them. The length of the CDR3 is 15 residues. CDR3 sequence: CASSYNQGRTYEQYF. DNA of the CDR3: TGTGCCAGCAGTTACAACCAGGGTCGAACCTACGAGCAGTACTTC.

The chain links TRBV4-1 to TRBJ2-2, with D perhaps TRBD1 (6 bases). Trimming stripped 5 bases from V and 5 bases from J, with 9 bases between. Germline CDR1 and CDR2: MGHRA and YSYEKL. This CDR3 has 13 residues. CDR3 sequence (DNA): TGCGCCAGCAGCTCACAGGGAACCGGGGAGCTGTTTTTT. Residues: CASSSQGTGELFF.

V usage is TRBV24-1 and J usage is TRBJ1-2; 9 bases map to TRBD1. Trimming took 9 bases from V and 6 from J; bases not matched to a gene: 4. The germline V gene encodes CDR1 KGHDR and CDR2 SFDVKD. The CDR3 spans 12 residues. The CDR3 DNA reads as TGTGCCACCCGGGACAGGGCCAATGGCTACACCTTC. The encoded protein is CATRDRANGYTF.

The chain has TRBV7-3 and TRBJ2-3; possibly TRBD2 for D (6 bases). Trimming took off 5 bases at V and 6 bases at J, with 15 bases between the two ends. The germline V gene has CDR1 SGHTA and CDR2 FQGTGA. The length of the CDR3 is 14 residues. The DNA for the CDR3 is TGTGCCAGCAGCCCCCGCGGGGTGAAGGATACGCAGTATTTT. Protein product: CASSPRGVKDTQYF.

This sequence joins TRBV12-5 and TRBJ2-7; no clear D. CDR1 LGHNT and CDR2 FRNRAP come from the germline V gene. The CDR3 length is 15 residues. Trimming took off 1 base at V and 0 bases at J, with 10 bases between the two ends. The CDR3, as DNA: TGTGCTAGTGGTTTGGCCTCTACCGACTCCTACGAGCAGTACTTC. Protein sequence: CASGLASTDSYEQYF.

The CDR3 DNA reads as TGTGCCAGCAGTTTTACTTCCGGGACAGGGGGAGCTTTCTTT. Translation gives CASSFTSGTGGAFF. This chain joins TRBV27 and TRBJ1-1, with 11 bases identical to TRBD1. V lost 3 bases, J lost 10 bases, and 7 bases stayed unmatched. Germline values: CDR1 MNHEY, CDR2 SMNVEV (reference sequence). The CDR3 covers 14 residues.

The chain's CDR3 is CASSQVGQGLRGYTF. In DNA, the CDR3 is TGTGCCAGCAGCCAAGTGGGACAGGGTTTAAGGGGCTACACCTTC. The V and J genes are TRBV14 and TRBJ1-2, with 9 bases matching TRBD1. Germline CDR1 and CDR2: SGHDN and FVKESK. There are 15 residues in the CDR3. Losses at the gene ends were 1 base for V and 8 bases for J; bases not matched to a gene: 8.

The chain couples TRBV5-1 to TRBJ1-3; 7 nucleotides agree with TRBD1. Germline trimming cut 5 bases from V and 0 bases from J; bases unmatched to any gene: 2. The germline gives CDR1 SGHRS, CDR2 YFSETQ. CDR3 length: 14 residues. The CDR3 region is CASRGQTSGNTIYF. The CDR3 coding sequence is TGCGCCAGCAGGGGACAGACCTCTGGAAACACCATATATTTT.

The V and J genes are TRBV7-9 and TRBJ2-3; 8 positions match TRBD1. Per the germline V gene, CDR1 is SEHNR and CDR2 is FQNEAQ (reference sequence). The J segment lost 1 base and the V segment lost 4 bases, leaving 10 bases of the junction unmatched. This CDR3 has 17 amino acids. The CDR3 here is CASSSPGTGRGTDTQYF. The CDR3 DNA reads TGTGCCAGCAGCTCGCCCGGGACAGGCCGCGGCACAGATACGCAGTATTTT.

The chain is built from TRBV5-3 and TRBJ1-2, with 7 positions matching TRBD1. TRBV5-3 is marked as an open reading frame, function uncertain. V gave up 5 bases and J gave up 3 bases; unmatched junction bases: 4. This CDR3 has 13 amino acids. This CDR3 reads CARRPTGDYGYTF. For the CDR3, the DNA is TGTGCCAGAAGACCAACAGGGGACTATGGCTACACCTTC.

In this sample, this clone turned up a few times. CDR3 coding DNA: TGTGCCAGCCAACAGGCGGTAGAGGGCTACACCTTC. The encoded protein is CASQQAVEGYTF. The chain uses TRBV12-3 or TRBV12-4 and TRBJ1-2; maybe TRBD1 (5 bases). Trimming took 8 bases from V and 8 from J, leaving 15 bases between them. The CDR3 sequence is 12 residues long.

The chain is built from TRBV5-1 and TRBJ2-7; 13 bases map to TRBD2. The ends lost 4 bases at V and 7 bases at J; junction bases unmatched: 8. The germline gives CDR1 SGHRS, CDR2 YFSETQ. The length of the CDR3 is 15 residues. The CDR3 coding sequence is TGCGCCAGCAGCCTGGGACTAGCGGGGAGTGGAGAGCAGTACTTC. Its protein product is CASSLGLAGSGEQYF. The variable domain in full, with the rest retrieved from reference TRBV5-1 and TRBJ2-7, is KAGVTQTPRYLIKTRGQQVTLSCSPISGHRSVSWYQQTPGQGLQFLFEYFSETQRNKGNFPGRFSGRQFSNSRSEMNVSTLELGDSALYLCASSLGLAGSGEQYFGPGTRLTVT.

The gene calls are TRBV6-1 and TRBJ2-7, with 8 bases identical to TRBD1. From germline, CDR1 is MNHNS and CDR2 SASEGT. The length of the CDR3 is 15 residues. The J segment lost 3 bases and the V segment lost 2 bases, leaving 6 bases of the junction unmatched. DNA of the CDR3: TGTGCCAGCAGTGAAAGCAGGGGGCAAAACTACGAGCAGTACTTC. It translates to CASSESRGQNYEQYF.

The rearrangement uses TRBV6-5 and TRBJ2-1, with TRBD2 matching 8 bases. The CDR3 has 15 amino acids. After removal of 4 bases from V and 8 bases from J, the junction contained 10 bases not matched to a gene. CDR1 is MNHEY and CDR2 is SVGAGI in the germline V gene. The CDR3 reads CASSLDSGELYEQFF. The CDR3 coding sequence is TGTGCCAGCAGTTTGGATAGCGGGGAGCTATATGAGCAGTTCTTC.